The clone carrying this TCR beta chain was picked up many times. Its antigen is not identified. The data were taken from a study of neurological immune-mediated disorders. Study conclusions and caveats: None of the CDR3 amino acid sequences of expanded clones recurred across subjects, suggesting private repertoires in all groups.

A 10-nucleotide random UMI tagged transcripts in template-switch 5'RACE cDNA synthesis. TCRdb recomputed calls from the 5' RACE reads with MiXCR, one row per CDR3 protein. The sample contains under 40,000 distinct CDR3 sequences, 4.6% of which appear only once. The CDR3 contains 13 residues. V gave up 2 bases and J gave up 4 bases, with 10 bases separating them. From germline, CDR1 is SGDLS and CDR2 YYNGEE. Unsorted libraries came from 2 million PBMCs stored at -80 °C. Sequenced sample: PBMCs. This TCR derives from a young man in good health. The rearrangement links TRBV9 to TRBJ2-7; D gene unclear. CDR3 loop: CASSVFQDYEQYF. CDR3 coding DNA: TGTGCCAGCAGCGTTTTCCAGGATTACGAGCAGTACTTC. The whole variable domain, filled in from reference TRBV9 and TRBJ2-7, reads DSGVTQTPKHLITATGQRVTLRCSPRSGDLSVYWYQQSLDQGLQFLIQYYNGEERAKGNILERFSAQQFPDLHSELNLSSLELGDSALYFCASSVFQDYEQYFGPGTRLTVT.